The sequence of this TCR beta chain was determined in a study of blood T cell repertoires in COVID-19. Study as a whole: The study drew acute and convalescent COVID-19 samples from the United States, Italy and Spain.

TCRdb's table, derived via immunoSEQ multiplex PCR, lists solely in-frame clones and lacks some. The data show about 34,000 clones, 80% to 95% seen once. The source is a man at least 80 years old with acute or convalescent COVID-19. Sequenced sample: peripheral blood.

The CDR3 DNA is TGTGCCAGCAGCTCCTTTCCGGGACTCACCTCCCAGGAGCAGTTCTTC. Translated: CASSSFPGLTSQEQFF. This sequence joins TRBV7-3 and TRBJ2-1; tentatively, D is TRBD2 (6 bases). CDR1 and CDR2 from the germline V gene are SGHTA and FQGTGA. The CDR3 length is 16 residues. V dropped 4 bases and J dropped 10 bases, with 23 bases sitting between them.